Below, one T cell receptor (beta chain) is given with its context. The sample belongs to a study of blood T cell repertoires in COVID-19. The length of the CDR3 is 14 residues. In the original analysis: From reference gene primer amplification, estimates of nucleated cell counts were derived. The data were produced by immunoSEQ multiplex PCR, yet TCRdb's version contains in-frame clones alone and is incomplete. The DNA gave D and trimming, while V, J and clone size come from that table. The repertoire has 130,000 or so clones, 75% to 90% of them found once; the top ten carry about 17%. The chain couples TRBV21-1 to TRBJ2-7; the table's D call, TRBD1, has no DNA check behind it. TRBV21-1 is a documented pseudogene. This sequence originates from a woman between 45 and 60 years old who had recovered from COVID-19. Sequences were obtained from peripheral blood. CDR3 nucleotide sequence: TGTGCCAGCAGTTCCGGGACAGAAGACTACGAGCAGTACTTC. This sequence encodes CASSSGTEDYEQYF.